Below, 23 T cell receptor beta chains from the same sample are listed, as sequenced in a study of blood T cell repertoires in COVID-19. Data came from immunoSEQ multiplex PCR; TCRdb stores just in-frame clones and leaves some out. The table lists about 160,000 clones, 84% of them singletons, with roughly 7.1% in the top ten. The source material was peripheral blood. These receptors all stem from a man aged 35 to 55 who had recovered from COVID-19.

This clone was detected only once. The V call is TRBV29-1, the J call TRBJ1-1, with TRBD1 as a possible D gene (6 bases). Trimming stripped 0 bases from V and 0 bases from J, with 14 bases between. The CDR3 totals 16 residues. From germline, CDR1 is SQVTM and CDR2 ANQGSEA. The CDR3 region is CSVEDWPGVMNTEAFF. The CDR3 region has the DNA TGCAGCGTTGAAGATTGGCCAGGGGTCATGAACACTGAAGCTTTCTTT.

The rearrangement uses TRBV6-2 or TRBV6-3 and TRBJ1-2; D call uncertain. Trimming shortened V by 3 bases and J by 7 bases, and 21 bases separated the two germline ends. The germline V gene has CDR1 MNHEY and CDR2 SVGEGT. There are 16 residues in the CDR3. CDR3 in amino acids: CASSYLAPNGYGGYTF. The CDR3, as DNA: TGTGCCAGCAGTTATTTAGCCCCCAACGGGTATGGTGGCTACACCTTC.

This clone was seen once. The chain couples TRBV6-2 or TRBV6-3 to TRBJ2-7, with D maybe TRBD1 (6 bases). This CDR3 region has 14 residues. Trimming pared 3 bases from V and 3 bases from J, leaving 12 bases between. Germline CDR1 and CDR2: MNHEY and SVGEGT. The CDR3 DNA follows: TGTGCCAGCAGTTATAAACAGGGAGACTACGAGCAGTACTTC. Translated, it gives CASSYKQGDYEQYF.

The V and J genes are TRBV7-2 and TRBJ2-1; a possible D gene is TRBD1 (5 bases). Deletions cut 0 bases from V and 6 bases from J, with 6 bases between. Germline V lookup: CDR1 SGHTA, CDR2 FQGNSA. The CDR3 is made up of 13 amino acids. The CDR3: CASSLARGNEQFF. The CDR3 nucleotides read TGTGCCAGCAGCTTAGCAAGGGGCAATGAGCAGTTCTTC. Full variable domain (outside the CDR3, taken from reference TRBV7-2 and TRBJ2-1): GAGVSQSPSNKVTEKGKDVELRCDPISGHTALYWYRQSLGQGLEFLIYFQGNSAPDKSGLPSDRFSAERTGGSVSTLTIQRTQQEDSAVYLCASSLARGNEQFFGPGTRLTVL.

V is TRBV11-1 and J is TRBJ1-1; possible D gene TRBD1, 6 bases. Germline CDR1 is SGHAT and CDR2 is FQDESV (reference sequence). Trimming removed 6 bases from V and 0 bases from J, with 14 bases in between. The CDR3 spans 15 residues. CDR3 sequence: CASSRTALMNTEAFF. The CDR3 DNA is TGTGCCAGCAGTAGGACAGCCCTTATGAACACTGAAGCTTTCTTT.

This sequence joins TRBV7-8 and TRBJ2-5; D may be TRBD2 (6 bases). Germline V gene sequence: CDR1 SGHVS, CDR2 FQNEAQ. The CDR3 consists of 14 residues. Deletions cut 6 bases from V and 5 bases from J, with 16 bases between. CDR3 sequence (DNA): TGTGCCAGCAGACGCGGGGAGGCGGGGGAGACCCAGTACTTC. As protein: CASRRGEAGETQYF.

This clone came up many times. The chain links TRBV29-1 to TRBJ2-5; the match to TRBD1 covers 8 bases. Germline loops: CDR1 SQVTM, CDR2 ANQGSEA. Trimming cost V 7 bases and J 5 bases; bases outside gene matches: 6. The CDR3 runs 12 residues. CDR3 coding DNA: TGCAGCGACACCCGGGACAGGGAGACCCAGTACTTC. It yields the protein CSDTRDRETQYF.

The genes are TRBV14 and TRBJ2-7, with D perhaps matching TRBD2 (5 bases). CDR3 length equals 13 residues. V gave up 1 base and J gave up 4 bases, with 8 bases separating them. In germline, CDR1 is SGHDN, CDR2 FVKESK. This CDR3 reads CASSQAGIYEQYF. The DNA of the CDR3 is TGTGCCAGCAGCCAAGCGGGGATATACGAGCAGTACTTC.

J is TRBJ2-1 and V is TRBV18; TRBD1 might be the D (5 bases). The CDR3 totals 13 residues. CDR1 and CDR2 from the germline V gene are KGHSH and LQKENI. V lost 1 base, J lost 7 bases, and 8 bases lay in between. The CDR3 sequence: CASSPRQGNEQFF. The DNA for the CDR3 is TGTGCCAGCTCACCACGGCAGGGTAATGAGCAGTTCTTC.

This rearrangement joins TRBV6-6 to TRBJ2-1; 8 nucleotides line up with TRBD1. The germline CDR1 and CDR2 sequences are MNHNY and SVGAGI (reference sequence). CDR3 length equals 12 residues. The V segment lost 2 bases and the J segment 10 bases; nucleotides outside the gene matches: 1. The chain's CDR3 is CASSYRTGEQFF. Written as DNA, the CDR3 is TGTGCCAGCAGTTACAGGACAGGGGAGCAGTTCTTC.

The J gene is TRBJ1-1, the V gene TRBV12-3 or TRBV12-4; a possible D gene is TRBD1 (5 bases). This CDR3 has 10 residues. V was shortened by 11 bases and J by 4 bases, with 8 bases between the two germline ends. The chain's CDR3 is CAVGATEAFF. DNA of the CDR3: TGTGCCGTTGGGGCCACTGAAGCTTTCTTT.

In DNA, the CDR3 is TGTGCCACTTCAGGGGCTGATGGTTGGGCCGGGGAGCTGTTTTTT. Translation gives CATSGADGWAGELFF. The chain employs TRBV10-3 and TRBJ2-2; D is possibly TRBD1 (6 bases). V was cut by 10 bases and J by 6 bases, with 21 bases left in between. Germline V lookup: CDR1 ENHRY, CDR2 SYGVKD. This CDR3 spans 15 amino acids.

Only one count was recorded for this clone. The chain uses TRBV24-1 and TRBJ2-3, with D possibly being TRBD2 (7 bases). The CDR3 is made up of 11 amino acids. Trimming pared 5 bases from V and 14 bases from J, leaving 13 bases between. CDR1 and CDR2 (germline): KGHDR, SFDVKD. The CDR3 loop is CATSAGGAMYF. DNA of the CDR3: TGTGCCACCAGTGCGGGGGGCGCAATGTATTTT.

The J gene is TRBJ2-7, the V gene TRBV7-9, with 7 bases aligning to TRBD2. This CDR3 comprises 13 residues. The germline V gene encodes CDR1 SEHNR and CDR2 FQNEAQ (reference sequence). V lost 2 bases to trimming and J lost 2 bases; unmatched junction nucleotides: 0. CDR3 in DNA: TGTGCCAGCAGCTTACGGGGGGCCTACGAGCAGTACTTC. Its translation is CASSLRGAYEQYF.

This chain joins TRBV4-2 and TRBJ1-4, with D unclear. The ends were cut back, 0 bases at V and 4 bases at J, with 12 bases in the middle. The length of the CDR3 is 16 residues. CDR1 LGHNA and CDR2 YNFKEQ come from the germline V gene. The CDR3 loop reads CASSQDRQQINEKLFF. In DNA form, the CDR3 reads TGTGCCAGCAGCCAAGATCGTCAACAGATTAATGAAAAACTGTTTTTT.

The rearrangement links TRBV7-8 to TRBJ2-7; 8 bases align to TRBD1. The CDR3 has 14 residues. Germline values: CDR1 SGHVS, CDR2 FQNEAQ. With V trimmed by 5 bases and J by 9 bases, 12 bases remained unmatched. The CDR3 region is CASSLGQGVIRQYF. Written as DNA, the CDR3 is TGTGCCAGCAGCCTTGGACAGGGAGTTATAAGGCAGTACTTC.

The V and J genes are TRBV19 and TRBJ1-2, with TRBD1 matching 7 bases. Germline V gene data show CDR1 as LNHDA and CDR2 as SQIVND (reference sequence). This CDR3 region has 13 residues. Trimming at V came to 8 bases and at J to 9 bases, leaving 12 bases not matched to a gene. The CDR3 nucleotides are TGTGCCAGTCAGCCGGGACAGCCGCGTAGCTACACCTTC. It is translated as CASQPGQPRSYTF.

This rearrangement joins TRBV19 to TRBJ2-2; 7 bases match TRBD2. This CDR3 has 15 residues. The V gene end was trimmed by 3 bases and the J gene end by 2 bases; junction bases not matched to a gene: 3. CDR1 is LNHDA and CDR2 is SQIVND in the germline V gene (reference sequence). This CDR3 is CASSMERGNTGELFF. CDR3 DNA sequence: TGTGCCAGTAGTATGGAGCGGGGAAACACCGGGGAGCTGTTTTTT.

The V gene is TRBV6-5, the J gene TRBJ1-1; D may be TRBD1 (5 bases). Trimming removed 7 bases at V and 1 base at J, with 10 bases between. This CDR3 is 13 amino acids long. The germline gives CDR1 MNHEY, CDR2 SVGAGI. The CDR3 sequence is CASTPGRNTEAFF. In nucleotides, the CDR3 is TGTGCCAGCACCCCAGGGCGGAACACTGAAGCTTTCTTT.

DNA for the CDR3: TGTGCCAGCAGTGGGGCGGCGACCGGCTACACCTTC. Amino acids: CASSGAATGYTF. This rearrangement joins TRBV28 to TRBJ1-2, with TRBD1 as a possible D gene (5 bases). Per germline, CDR1 MDHEN and CDR2 SYDVKM. The CDR3 contains 12 residues. V was pared by 5 bases and J by 8 bases, with 12 bases between.

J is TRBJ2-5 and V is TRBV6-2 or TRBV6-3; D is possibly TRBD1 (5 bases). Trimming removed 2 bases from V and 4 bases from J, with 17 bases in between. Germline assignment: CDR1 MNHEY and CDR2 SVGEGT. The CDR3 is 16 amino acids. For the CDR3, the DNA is TGTGCCAGCAGTTACGTGGGGCCTCGGACCCCAGAGACCCAGTACTTC. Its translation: CASSYVGPRTPETQYF.

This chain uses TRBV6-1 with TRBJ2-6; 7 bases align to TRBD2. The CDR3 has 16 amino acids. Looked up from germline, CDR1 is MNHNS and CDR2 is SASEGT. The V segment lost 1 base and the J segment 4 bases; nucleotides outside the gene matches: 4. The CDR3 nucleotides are TGTGCCAGCAGTGAAGGGGGGGGTGCCGGGGCCAACGTCCTGACTTTC. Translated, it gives CASSEGGGAGANVLTF.

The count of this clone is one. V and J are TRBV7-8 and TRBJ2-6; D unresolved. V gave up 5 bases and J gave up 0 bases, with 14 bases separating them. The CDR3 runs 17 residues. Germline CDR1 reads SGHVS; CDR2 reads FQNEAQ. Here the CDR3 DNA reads TGTGCCAGCAGCAAAGACATCGGAAGCTCTGGGGCCAACGTCCTGACTTTC. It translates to CASSKDIGSSGANVLTF.